This record concerns one T cell receptor beta chain sequence. This entry is derived from a study of technical replicates of blood from several donors. The ends lost 2 bases at V and 0 bases at J; junction bases unmatched: 7. This CDR3 contains 17 residues. Germline CDR1 GTSNPN, CDR2 SVGIG (reference sequence). The table came from immunoSEQ multiplex PCR; TCRdb's copy has only in-frame clones and leaves some out. The sample lists under 90,000 clones; 85% to 95% were seen once. This clonotype originated in a human donor in good health. This rearrangement joins TRBV30 to TRBJ2-4, with TRBD2 identical over 10 bases. The source material was T cells isolated from PBMCs. Here the CDR3 reads CAWSRTSGILAKNIQYF. The CDR3 DNA reads as TGTGCCTGGAGTAGGACTAGCGGAATTCTAGCCAAAAACATTCAGTACTTC.